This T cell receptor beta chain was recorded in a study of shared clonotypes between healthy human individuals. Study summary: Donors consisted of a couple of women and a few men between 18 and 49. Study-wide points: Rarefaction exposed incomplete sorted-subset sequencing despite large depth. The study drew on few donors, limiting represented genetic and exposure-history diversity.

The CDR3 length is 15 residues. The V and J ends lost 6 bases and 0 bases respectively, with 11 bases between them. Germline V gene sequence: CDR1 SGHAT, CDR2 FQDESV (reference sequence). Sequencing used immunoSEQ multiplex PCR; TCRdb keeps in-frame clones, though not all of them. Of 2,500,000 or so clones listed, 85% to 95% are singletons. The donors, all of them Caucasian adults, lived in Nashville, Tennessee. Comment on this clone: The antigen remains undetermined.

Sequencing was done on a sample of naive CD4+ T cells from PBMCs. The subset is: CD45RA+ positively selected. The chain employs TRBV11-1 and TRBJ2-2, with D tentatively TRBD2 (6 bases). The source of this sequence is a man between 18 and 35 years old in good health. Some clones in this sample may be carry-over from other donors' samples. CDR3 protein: CASSWGLANTGELFF. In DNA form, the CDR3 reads TGTGCCAGCAGTTGGGGACTTGCGAACACCGGGGAGCTGTTTTTT.